These 20 T cell receptor beta chains originate from one sample sequenced in a study of blood T cells in healthy people across ages. For the second PCR, which ran for 7 to 11 cycles, a sample-barcoded 5' primer and a J-beta primer mix were used. TCRdb called the 5' RACE reads again in MiXCR, with one record for every CDR3 protein. The sample lists approximately 900,000 distinct CDR3 sequences; about 48% were seen once. The source material was blood. The receptors stem from a man aged 30 to 39 in good health.

The chain combines TRBV5-1 with TRBJ2-5, with 7 positions matching TRBD2. Unmatched junction bases numbered 5, after V lost 4 bases and J lost 2 bases. Germline values: CDR1 SGHRS, CDR2 YFSETQ. The CDR3 runs 14 residues. DNA for the CDR3: TGCGCCAGCAGCGGAGGGACTAATCAAGAGACCCAGTACTTC. Translating gives CASSGGTNQETQYF. The whole variable domain, filled in from reference TRBV5-1 and TRBJ2-5, reads KAGVTQTPRYLIKTRGQQVTLSCSPISGHRSVSWYQQTPGQGLQFLFEYFSETQRNKGNFPGRFSGRQFSNSRSEMNVSTLELGDSALYLCASSGGTNQETQYFGPGTRLLVL.

The V and J genes are TRBV12-3 or TRBV12-4 and TRBJ2-3; possibly TRBD2 for D (6 bases). V dropped 4 bases and J dropped 2 bases, with 16 bases sitting between them. The CDR3 loop spans 16 amino acids. The CDR3 DNA reads as TGTGCCAGCAGTTCTGGCTACGGGGGACCCACAGATACGCAGTATTTT. Its translation is CASSSGYGGPTDTQYF.

In this sample, this clonotype turned up a few times. The chain combines TRBV4-1 with TRBJ2-4; possibly TRBD2 for D (7 bases). V was clipped by 0 bases and J by 7 bases, with 13 bases between them. The CDR3 runs 15 residues. CDR1 and CDR2 (germline): MGHRA, YSYEKL. In DNA form, the CDR3 reads TGCGCCAGCAGCCAAGATGGGGGGGCGGGGAACATTCAGTACTTC. This sequence encodes CASSQDGGAGNIQYF.

The table lists this clonotype with a few counts. The gene calls are TRBV20-1 and TRBJ1-2, with 7 bases lining up with TRBD1. This CDR3 is built from 11 residues. V shed 8 bases, J shed 8 bases, and the junction held 8 bases outside the gene matches. From germline, CDR1 is DFQATT and CDR2 SNEGSKA (reference sequence). The CDR3 is CSSRLGGGYTF. CDR3 DNA: TGCAGTTCAAGGCTAGGGGGCGGCTACACCTTC.

This chain links TRBV5-1 with TRBJ1-5; 9 positions agree with TRBD1. Trimming removed 2 bases from V and 5 bases from J; junction bases left unmatched: 5. The V gene's germline CDR1 is SGHRS and CDR2 YFSETQ. The CDR3 covers 15 residues. This chain's CDR3 is CASSLRTGGDQPQHF. The CDR3 DNA follows: TGCGCCAGCAGCTTAAGAACAGGGGGCGATCAGCCCCAGCATTTT.

The chain has TRBV2 and TRBJ2-1; TRBD1 agrees at 11 bases. This CDR3 has 15 amino acids. Germline assignment: CDR1 SNHLY and CDR2 FYNNEI. V shed 5 bases, J shed 6 bases, and the junction held 6 bases outside the gene matches. CDR3 sequence: CASSSDRGRVNEQFF. The CDR3 DNA reads TGTGCCAGCAGTTCGGACAGGGGGCGCGTCAATGAGCAGTTCTTC.

This clonotype was seen a handful of times. The V call is TRBV4-1, the J call TRBJ1-2, with D hard to call. Germline CDR1 MGHRA, CDR2 YSYEKL. This CDR3 contains 12 residues. The germline V and J ends were trimmed by 2 bases and 0 bases, with 1 base remaining between them. The CDR3 here is CASSQPNYGYTF. For the CDR3, the DNA is TGCGCCAGCAGCCAACCTAACTATGGCTACACCTTC.

This clonotype has only a few counts. The V and J genes are TRBV28 and TRBJ2-1, with D possibly TRBD2 on 5 matching bases. CDR3 size: 13 residues. Germline V gene data show CDR1 as MDHEN and CDR2 as SYDVKM. The V and J ends lost 5 bases and 8 bases respectively, with 13 bases between them. The CDR3 nucleotides are TGTGCCAGCAGTCCCGGCGGGCTGGATGAGCAGTTCTTC. Translation gives CASSPGGLDEQFF.

This clonotype occurred many times. The CDR3 sequence is CASKAQAGETQYF. The CDR3 DNA reads TGTGCCAGTAAAGCACAGGCTGGAGAGACCCAGTACTTC. The rearrangement uses TRBV5-6 and TRBJ2-5; TRBD1 is a possible D gene (5 bases). V lost 8 bases, J lost 4 bases, and 15 bases lay in between. Germline values: CDR1 SGHDT, CDR2 YYEEEE. The CDR3 covers 13 residues.

The chain is built from TRBV6-6 and TRBJ2-1; D gene unclear. The DNA end is more similar to TRBJ2-7, so the J call may be wrong. The CDR3 extends over 15 amino acids. CDR1 is MNHNY and CDR2 is SVGAGI in the germline V gene (reference sequence). CDR3 sequence reads: CASSYVQMIYNEQYF. The CDR3 coding sequence is TGTGCCAGCAGTTACGTCCAGATGATCTACAATGAGCAGTACTTC.

This clonotype was counted only a few times. The rearrangement uses TRBV27 and TRBJ1-2, with 11 bases lining up with TRBD1. Germline V gives CDR1 MNHEY, CDR2 SMNVEV (reference sequence). After removal of 8 bases from V and 7 bases from J, the junction contained 6 bases not matched to a gene. The CDR3 spans 13 residues. This CDR3 is CASVGQGDVGYTF. For the CDR3, the DNA is TGTGCCAGCGTGGGACAGGGGGATGTTGGCTACACCTTC.

This chain uses TRBV28 with TRBJ1-3, with 7 bases that match TRBD1. The CDR3 is 16 residues long. Trimming cost V 4 bases and J 0 bases; bases outside gene matches: 6. Looked up from germline, CDR1 is MDHEN and CDR2 is SYDVKM. The CDR3 spells CASSSPGQTSGNTIYF. CDR3 coding DNA: TGTGCCAGCAGTTCCCCGGGACAGACCTCTGGAAACACCATATATTTT.

The chain employs TRBV28 and TRBJ1-2; the D gene is possibly TRBD1 (6 bases). The CDR3 has 15 amino acids. V lost 5 bases and J lost 2, with 15 bases in between. CDR1 and CDR2 (germline): MDHEN, SYDVKM. The CDR3 DNA follows: TGTGCCAGCAGTCTGGGGGACAAGACGAACTATGGCTACACCTTC. Protein: CASSLGDKTNYGYTF.

Turning to this clonotype: At one boundary the junction diverges from the germline segment, which might be a read error. The chain uses TRBV5-1 and TRBJ1-5; D uncertain. CDR3 length: 16 amino acids. Germline loops: CDR1 SGHRS, CDR2 YFSETQ. CDR3 residues: CASSLEGSSSNQPRHF. The CDR3 region has the DNA TGCGCCAGCAGCTTGGAGGGCTCTTCTAGCAATCAGCCCCGGCATTTT.

The chain has TRBV9 and TRBJ2-5; D perhaps matches TRBD1 (6 bases). Germline CDR1 SGDLS, CDR2 YYNGEE. The V gene lost 7 bases and the J gene lost 2 bases, with 9 bases spanning the gap. There are 12 residues in the CDR3. The CDR3 coding sequence is TGTGCCAGCGGCAGGGGACAAGAGACCCAGTACTTC. It codes for CASGRGQETQYF.

This clonotype was found many times. The chain has TRBV28 and TRBJ2-7; D might be TRBD1 (5 bases). CDR1 and CDR2 from the germline V gene are MDHEN and SYDVKM. The CDR3 length is 13 residues. V gave up 10 bases and J gave up 0 bases, with 13 bases separating them. The CDR3 protein is CATSTDNSYEQYF. CDR3 coding DNA: TGTGCCACCTCCACGGACAACTCCTACGAGCAGTACTTC.

This clonotype was observed a few times. The chain has TRBV6-5 and TRBJ2-4, with TRBD2 as a possible D gene (6 bases). CDR1 MNHEY and CDR2 SVGAGI come from the germline V gene. The CDR3 totals 16 residues. Trimming stripped 6 bases from V and 1 base from J, with 16 bases between. The CDR3 spells CASRGFQAGAKNIQYF. The CDR3 bases are TGTGCCAGCAGGGGATTTCAGGCGGGGGCCAAAAACATTCAGTACTTC.

This sequence joins TRBV5-1 and TRBJ2-4; TRBD1 might be the D (5 bases). The V gene lost 10 bases and the J gene lost 13 bases, with 24 bases spanning the gap. Looked up from germline, CDR1 is SGHRS and CDR2 is YFSETQ. The length of the CDR3 is 13 residues. CDR3 DNA sequence: TGCGCCGGCAATGGACAACCTTGGGAAGAGCAGTACTTC. As protein: CAGNGQPWEEQYF.

This clonotype showed up many times. The CDR3 sequence is CASSQDQTNEQFF. In DNA form, the CDR3 reads TGCGCCAGCAGCCAAGATCAGACCAATGAGCAGTTCTTC. J is TRBJ2-1 and V is TRBV4-1; D is ambiguous. The CDR3 has 13 residues. V lost 0 bases, J lost 6 bases, and 6 bases lay in between. Germline V gene data show CDR1 as MGHRA and CDR2 as YSYEKL.

The chain is built from TRBV7-2 and TRBJ1-5; D unresolved. This CDR3 contains 14 residues. The germline CDR1 and CDR2 sequences are SGHTA and FQGNSA. V was clipped by 1 base and J by 4 bases, with 8 bases between them. The CDR3 here is CASSLGTMNQPQHF. The CDR3 coding sequence is TGTGCCAGCAGCTTAGGCACGATGAATCAGCCCCAGCATTTT.